This paragraph covers one TCR beta chain sequence. TCRdb's copy holds only in-frame clones and misses some; the assay was immunoSEQ multiplex PCR. The table has some 30,000 clones, about 89% seen once. The data were taken from a study of blood T cell repertoires in COVID-19. Study-level background: Donors in the United States, Italy and Spain gave samples during acute or convalescent COVID-19. T cells, B-cell-depleted T cells, or PBMCs provided the cDNA or gDNA that served as material.

The CDR3 runs to 15 residues. Trimming removed 3 bases at V and 1 base at J, with 10 bases between. Germline CDR1 reads KGHSH; CDR2 reads LQKENI. The clonotype originates from a human donor in a cohort sampled during active COVID-19. The chain joins TRBV18 to TRBJ1-3; D gene ambiguous. Sequences were obtained from peripheral blood. The CDR3 region is CASSPGDRSGNTIYF. As DNA, the CDR3 is TGTGCCAGCTCACCGGGAGACCGTTCTGGAAACACCATATATTTT.